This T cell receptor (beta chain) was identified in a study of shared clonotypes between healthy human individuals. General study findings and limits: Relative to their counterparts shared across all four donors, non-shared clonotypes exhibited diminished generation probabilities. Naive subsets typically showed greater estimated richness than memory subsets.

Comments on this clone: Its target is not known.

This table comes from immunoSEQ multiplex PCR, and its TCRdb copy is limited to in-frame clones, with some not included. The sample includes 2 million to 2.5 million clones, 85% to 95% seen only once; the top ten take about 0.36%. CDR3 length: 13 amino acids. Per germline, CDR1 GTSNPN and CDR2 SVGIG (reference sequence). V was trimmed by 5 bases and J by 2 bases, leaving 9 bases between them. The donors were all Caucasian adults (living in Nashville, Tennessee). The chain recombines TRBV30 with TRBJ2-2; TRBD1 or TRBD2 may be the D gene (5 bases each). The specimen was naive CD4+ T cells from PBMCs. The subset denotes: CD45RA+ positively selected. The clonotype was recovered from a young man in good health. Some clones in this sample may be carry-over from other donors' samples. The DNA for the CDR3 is TGTGCCTGGTGGGACGGAAACACCGGGGAGCTGTTTTTT. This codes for CAWWDGNTGELFF.